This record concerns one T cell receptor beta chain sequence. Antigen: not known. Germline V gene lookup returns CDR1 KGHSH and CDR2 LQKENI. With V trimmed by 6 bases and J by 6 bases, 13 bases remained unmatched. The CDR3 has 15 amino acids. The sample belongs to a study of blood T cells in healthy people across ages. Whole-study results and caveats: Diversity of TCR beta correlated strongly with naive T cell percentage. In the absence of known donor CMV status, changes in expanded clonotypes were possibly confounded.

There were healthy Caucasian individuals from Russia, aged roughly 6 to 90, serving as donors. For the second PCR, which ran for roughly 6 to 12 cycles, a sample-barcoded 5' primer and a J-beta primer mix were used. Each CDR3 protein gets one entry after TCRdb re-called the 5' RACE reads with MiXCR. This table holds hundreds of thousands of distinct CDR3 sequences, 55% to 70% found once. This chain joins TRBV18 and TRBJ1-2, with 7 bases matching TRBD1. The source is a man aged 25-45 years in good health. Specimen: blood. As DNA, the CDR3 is TGTGCCAGCTCCCCAACTGGACAGGAAGGGAATGGCTACACCTTC. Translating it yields CASSPTGQEGNGYTF.